This T cell receptor (beta chain) appears in the sequencing data of a study of graft-versus-host responses after intestinal transplantation. Study as a whole: All recipients were transplanted with multivisceral, liver-intestinal, or isolated intestinal grafts.

CDR1 and CDR2 (germline): SGHNT, YYREEE (reference sequence). With V trimmed by 0 bases and J by 4 bases, 6 bases remained unmatched. This CDR3 has 16 residues. As to this clone: Antigen: not known.

Clones were read by immunoSEQ multiplex PCR, and TCRdb kept only the in-frame ones, dropping some. The data show about 81,000 clones, with approximately 88% seen just once and roughly 0.37% held by the top ten. Sample: unstimulated CD4+ T cells sorted from spleen or lymph node cells, taken before intestinal transplant. The TCR comes from a human donor who received an intestinal transplant. V is TRBV5-4 and J is TRBJ2-1, with 8 bases fitting TRBD2. CDR3 region: CASSLEGSGDYNEQFF. The CDR3 DNA follows: TGTGCCAGCAGCTTGGAAGGTAGCGGGGATTACAATGAGCAGTTCTTC.